These 15 T cell receptor beta chains were all obtained from the same sample, sequenced in a study of shared clonotypes between healthy human individuals. Sequenced by immunoSEQ multiplex PCR; TCRdb stores in-frame clones only, minus some. The repertoire holds roughly 520,000 clones, with roughly 95% as singletons. What was sequenced was naive CD4+ T cells sorted from blood. Subset of the sample: CD45RA+ positively selected. These receptor sequences come from a woman aged 25 to 39 in good health.

Details on this clone: The sample has other DNA sequences that encode this CDR3 too. The chain has TRBV6-1 and TRBJ1-1; TRBD1 agrees at 7 bases. Germline V lookup: CDR1 MNHNS, CDR2 SASEGT. The CDR3 loop spans 13 amino acids. J was trimmed by 1 base and V by 6 bases; bases with no gene match: 2. The CDR3 nucleotides are TGTGCCAGCAGACGACAGGGGAACACTGAAGCTTTCTTT. Residues: CASRRQGNTEAFF.

The rearrangement joins TRBV27 to TRBJ1-1; D may be TRBD1 (6 bases). CDR3 length equals 15 residues. Germline V gene lookup returns CDR1 MNHEY and CDR2 SMNVEV (reference sequence). Trimming shortened V by 6 bases and J by 9 bases, and 23 bases separated the two germline ends. The CDR3 is CASSSQTGDIAKAFF. CDR3 sequence (DNA): TGTGCCAGCAGCTCGCAGACAGGCGACATAGCCAAAGCTTTCTTT.

The chain combines TRBV7-3 with TRBJ2-3; TRBD2 agrees at 12 bases. V dropped 0 bases and J dropped 5; count of bases not matched to a gene: 15. The CDR3 has 20 residues. Germline V lookup: CDR1 SGHTA, CDR2 FQGTGA. The CDR3 DNA follows: TGTGCCAGCAGCTTAACTAGACTAGCGGGAGCGAAATTTAATTTAGATACGCAGTATTTT. Translated, it gives CASSLTRLAGAKFNLDTQYF.

Regarding this clone: The same CDR3 can be traced to other DNA sequences in this sample. The chain is built from TRBV5-4 and TRBJ2-5; 7 positions agree with TRBD1. Germline assignment: CDR1 SGHNT and CDR2 YYREEE (reference sequence). The V gene end was trimmed by 0 bases and the J gene end by 2 bases; junction bases not matched to a gene: 1. CDR3 size: 14 residues. CDR3 in DNA: TGTGCCAGCAGCTTGGTGGGACAGCAAGAGACCCAGTACTTC. Amino acid sequence: CASSLVGQQETQYF.

The V and J genes are TRBV23-1 and TRBJ2-7; 12 bases align to TRBD2. TRBV23-1 is annotated as an ORF whose role is uncertain. This CDR3 contains 17 residues. The junction had 6 bases not matched to a gene; V was cut back by 3 bases and J by 0 bases. The CDR3 region is CASSHVGLAGLSYEQYF. CDR3 sequence (DNA): TGCGCCAGCAGTCACGTCGGACTAGCGGGACTCTCCTACGAGCAGTACTTC.

The CDR3 protein is CAISQDGGEKLFF. CDR3 coding DNA: TGTGCCATCAGCCAGGATGGCGGTGAAAAACTGTTTTTT. The chain links TRBV10-3 to TRBJ1-4; no definite D call. The CDR3 has 13 residues. Germline V gene sequence: CDR1 ENHRY, CDR2 SYGVKD. Trimming pared 6 bases from V and 7 bases from J, leaving 12 bases between.

The rearrangement uses TRBV28 and TRBJ2-7; D is perhaps TRBD2 (6 bases). With 6 bases removed from V and 2 bases from J, the gap between germline ends came to 20 bases. Germline V CDR1 and CDR2: MDHEN, SYDVKM. The CDR3 extends over 16 amino acids. CDR3: CASRGAGTPGAYEQYF. CDR3 sequence (DNA): TGTGCCAGCAGGGGCGCCGGGACCCCGGGAGCCTACGAGCAGTACTTC.

The genes are TRBV5-1 and TRBJ2-3; 7 bases align to TRBD2. The CDR3 is made up of 18 amino acids. Germline V CDR1 and CDR2: SGHRS, YFSETQ. Trimming cost V 1 base and J 1 base; bases outside gene matches: 12. The CDR3: CASSLSGGGGPRTDTQYF. DNA for the CDR3: TGCGCCAGCAGCTTGTCTGGCGGGGGTGGACCGCGCACAGATACGCAGTATTTT.

This rearrangement joins TRBV5-1 to TRBJ2-3; the match to TRBD2 covers 11 bases. The germline V gene encodes CDR1 SGHRS and CDR2 YFSETQ. Trimming took 4 bases from V and 4 from J; bases not matched to a gene: 11. The length of the CDR3 is 17 residues. The CDR3 DNA sequence: TGCGCCAGCAGCCCCTATAGCGGGAGGGCCCCCCCAGATACGCAGTATTTT. Residues: CASSPYSGRAPPDTQYF.

This sequence joins TRBV19 and TRBJ2-5, with 9 positions matching TRBD1. V was pared by 10 bases and J by 2 bases, with 8 bases of the junction left unmatched. The length of the CDR3 is 14 residues. Germline V gene sequence: CDR1 LNHDA, CDR2 SQIVND (reference sequence). Written as DNA, the CDR3 is TGTGCCAAGGACAGGGGAGATCCGCAAGAGACCCAGTACTTC. It encodes CAKDRGDPQETQYF. The full variable domain, completed using reference TRBV19 and TRBJ2-5, is DGGITQSPKYLFRKEGQNVTLSCEQNLNHDAMYWYRQDPGQGLRLIYYSQIVNDFQKGDIAEGYSVSREKKESFPLTVTSAQKNPTAFYLCAKDRGDPQETQYFGPGTRLLVL.

The genes are TRBV29-1 and TRBJ2-7; D is perhaps TRBD2 (5 bases). Germline assignment: CDR1 SQVTM and CDR2 ANQGSEA. This CDR3 is 13 amino acids long. V lost 5 bases, J lost 6 bases, and 17 bases lay in between. The DNA for the CDR3 is TGCAGCGTTCGTGTATCAGGAGGAGGCGAGCAGTACTTC. Protein product: CSVRVSGGGEQYF.

The rearrangement joins TRBV5-1 to TRBJ2-3; TRBD2 agrees at 10 bases. CDR3 length equals 17 residues. The ends lost 0 bases at V and 1 base at J; junction bases unmatched: 5. Germline lookup yields CDR1 SGHRS and CDR2 YFSETQ. CDR3 nucleotides: TGCGCCAGCAGCTTGGCCGGCGGGACTAGCGGCACAGATACGCAGTATTTT. Residues: CASSLAGGTSGTDTQYF.

This chain joins TRBV19 and TRBJ1-1, with D tentatively TRBD1 (5 bases). The ends were cut back, 7 bases at V and 4 bases at J, with 13 bases in the middle. CDR1 is LNHDA and CDR2 is SQIVND in the germline V gene (reference sequence). The CDR3 has 13 amino acids. The CDR3 here is CASKVRVGTEAFF. DNA for the CDR3: TGTGCCAGTAAGGTCAGGGTTGGCACTGAAGCTTTCTTT.

The chain couples TRBV5-1 to TRBJ1-1; D is unresolved. The CDR3 covers 12 residues. With 1 base removed from V and 3 bases from J, the gap between germline ends came to 4 bases. CDR1 is SGHRS, CDR2 YFSETQ, per germline. The CDR3 loop reads CASSLQDTEAFF. Written as DNA, the CDR3 is TGCGCCAGCAGCTTGCAAGACACTGAAGCTTTCTTT.

The rearrangement uses TRBV6-6 and TRBJ2-1, with D tentatively TRBD2 (6 bases). The V end was cut by 5 bases, the J end by 12 bases, with 11 bases between. The CDR3 is 11 residues long. Looked up from germline, CDR1 is MNHNY and CDR2 is SVGAGI (reference sequence). The CDR3 DNA follows: TGTGCCAGCAGTGCGGGACGGCTGCAGTTCTTC. It specifies CASSAGRLQFF.